Listed below are T cell receptor beta chains from one sample, sequenced in a study of blood T cell repertoires in COVID-19. Profiling relied on immunoSEQ multiplex PCR, and the TCRdb table lists in-frame clones only, not all of them. The data hold 350,000 to 450,000 clones, with 85% observed a single time. Sequencing was performed on peripheral blood. The origin of the receptors is a woman aged 18-30 years with acute or convalescent COVID-19. Each CDR3 is given with its conserved first and last residue. The order of the fields is J gene, V gene, CDR3 protein.

>TRBJ1-6|TRBV2
CASRTSRDRETLHF
>TRBJ2-5|TRBV28
CASADGRAQETQYF
>TRBJ2-7|TRBV5-1
CASSSGTSLGEQYF
>TRBJ2-1|TRBV27
CASSLPGGGVAYNEQFF
>TRBJ1-2|TRBV5-4
CASTAQGYGYTF
>TRBJ1-2|TRBV27
CASSLIGQGIYYGYTF
>TRBJ1-2|TRBV5-5
CASSLSPRAQTYGYTF
>TRBJ1-1|TRBV6-5
CASSYPTGGKGTEAFF
>TRBJ2-7|TRBV30
CAWKLSTGIDEQYF
>TRBJ2-3|TRBV30
CAWSFHFEGRGANTDTQYF
>TRBJ1-3|TRBV4-1
CASSQGGGSGNTIYF
>TRBJ2-1|TRBV21-1
CASSSGQARYNEQFF
>TRBJ2-4|TRBV13
CASSPVGQKNIQYF
>TRBJ1-4|TRBV5-6
CASTIGVTNEKLFF
>TRBJ1-2|TRBV28
CASIGREHGYTF
>TRBJ2-4|TRBV2
CASSESGTLNIQYF
>TRBJ2-7|TRBV3-1/TRBV3-2
CASSRRQGGFGEQYF
>TRBJ2-3|TRBV7-2
CASSLAQGAGDTQYF
>TRBJ1-6|TRBV7-8
CASSRTPGALYNSPLHF
>TRBJ1-4|TRBV9
CASSPPPGTGGGNEKLFF
>TRBJ2-7|TRBV9
CASSEGAGPYEQYF
>TRBJ2-3|TRBV3-1/TRBV3-2
CASSRSRGDTQYF
>TRBJ1-2|TRBV12-3/TRBV12-4
CASSFRGGYTF
>TRBJ2-7|TRBV10-3
CAIGSDSAYEQYF
>TRBJ1-3|TRBV30
CAWSVGTSGNTIYF
>TRBJ2-1|TRBV6-2/TRBV6-3
CASSPDTWGGYNEQFF
>TRBJ2-5|TRBV15
CATSRGSGGAGETQYF
>TRBJ2-3|TRBV9
CASSGRTSGGADTQYF
>TRBJ2-3|TRBV24-1
CATSDPRGGTDTQYF
>TRBJ1-2|TRBV7-2
CASSLESRTGGYGYTF
>TRBJ2-1|TRBV24-1
CATARPGRNNEQFF
>TRBJ2-7|TRBV11-2
CASSLGGPVYEQYF
>TRBJ1-1|TRBV5-1
CASSYRGHTEAFF
>TRBJ2-7|TRBV19
CASSIALAVYEQYF
>TRBJ1-6|TRBV11-2
CASSETGYSPLHF
>TRBJ1-6|TRBV4-2
CASSQAGTGGVPLHF
>TRBJ2-4|TRBV7-9
CASSLDRTSGRAGDIQYF
>TRBJ1-4|TRBV20-1
CSASGWGQGGEKLFF
>TRBJ2-7|TRBV7-2
CASRRLAGFYEQYF
>TRBJ2-2|TRBV6-5
CASWWQRGELFF
>TRBJ2-3|TRBV24-1
CATSELPLGGRGSDTQYF
>TRBJ1-6|TRBV3-1/TRBV3-2
CASSQDLSSGNSPLHF
>TRBJ1-6|TRBV30
CAWKRETGVNSPLHF
>TRBJ2-1|TRBV24-1
CATSDGDRTGDSYNEQFF
>TRBJ2-2|TRBV7-8
CASSARPPLAVNTGELFF
>TRBJ1-5|TRBV28
CASSPTTGNQPQHF
>TRBJ1-1|TRBV11-2
CASSLYPVGGTEAFF